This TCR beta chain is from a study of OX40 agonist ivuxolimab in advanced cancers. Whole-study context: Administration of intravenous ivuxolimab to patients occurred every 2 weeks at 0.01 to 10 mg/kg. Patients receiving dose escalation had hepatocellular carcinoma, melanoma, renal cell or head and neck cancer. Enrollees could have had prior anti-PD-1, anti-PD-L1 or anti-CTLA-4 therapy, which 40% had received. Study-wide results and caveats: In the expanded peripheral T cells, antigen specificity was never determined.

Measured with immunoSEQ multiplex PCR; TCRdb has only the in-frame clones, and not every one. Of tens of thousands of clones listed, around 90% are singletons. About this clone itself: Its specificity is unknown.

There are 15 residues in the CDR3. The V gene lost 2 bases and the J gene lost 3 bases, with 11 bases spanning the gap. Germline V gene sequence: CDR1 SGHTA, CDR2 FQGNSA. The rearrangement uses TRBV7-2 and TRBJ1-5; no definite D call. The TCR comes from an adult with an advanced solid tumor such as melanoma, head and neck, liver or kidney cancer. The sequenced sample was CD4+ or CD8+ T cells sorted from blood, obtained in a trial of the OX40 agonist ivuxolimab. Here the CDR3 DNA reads TGTGCCAGCAGCTTAAGGTCCAGAACCAATCAGCCCCAGCATTTT. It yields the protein CASSLRSRTNQPQHF.